This T cell receptor (beta chain) was observed in a study of cytomegalovirus exposure and HLA in healthy donors. Overall study findings and caveats: The study reported that TCR beta sequences accurately predicted HLA-A and HLA-B alleles in most subjects. A few CMV-associated chains were confirmed in vitro to be specific for CMV antigens.

Researchers ran the PCR with 60 Vbeta and 13 Jbeta primers. As originally analysed: It was a later analysis that counted tens of millions of unique TCR beta chains, of which some 9.9 million were shared. Assay: immunoSEQ multiplex PCR; the TCRdb copy retains only in-frame clones and omits some. V and J calls and clone size are as listed in that table; D and trimming were resolved from the DNA. There are some 93,000 clones in the sample; 55% to 70% occur only once, and about 5.4% lies in the top ten. This clone was recorded only once. Its specificity is unknown. Each of the donors was a healthy bone marrow donor. Sequenced sample: PBMCs. This receptor was obtained from a boy aged 10-17 years in good health and CMV-seropositive.

CDR3 in amino acids: CASSYLGDYGYTF. The CDR3 DNA reads TGTGCCAGCAGCTATCTCGGGGACTATGGCTACACCTTC. The chain uses TRBV7-2 and TRBJ1-2; D remains unclear. This CDR3 spans 13 amino acids. Germline CDR1 is SGHTA and CDR2 is FQGNSA. The germline V and J ends were trimmed by 4 bases and 3 bases, with 9 bases remaining between them.